This T cell receptor (beta chain) was recovered during a study of cytomegalovirus exposure and HLA in healthy donors. J lost 9 bases, V lost 0 bases, and 11 bases had no gene match. Germline V CDR1 and CDR2: LGHNA, YNFKEQ. The CDR3 extends over 17 amino acids. A note on this clone: Its antigen is not known.

Points from the study as a whole: TCR beta sequences reportedly predicted the HLA-A and HLA-B alleles of most subjects accurately. TRBV6-2, TRBV6-3 and some other V segments were unresolvable in 87-base-pair reads. Later analysis identified 16,951 TCR beta sequences associated with HLA alleles, using a false discovery rate threshold of 0.05. Later, an analysis showed that TCR beta chains associated with HLA were more clonally expanded than others that were equally common.

The PCR made use of 60 Vbeta and 13 Jbeta primers. Sequencing was performed with immunoSEQ multiplex PCR; in TCRdb, only in-frame clones are kept and a portion is missing. The repertoire has about 98,000 clones, about 80% of them found once; the top ten carry approximately 10%. Material for sequencing was PBMCs. The TCR sequence derives from a man between 18 and 29 years old in good health and CMV-seropositive. The genes are TRBV4-2 and TRBJ2-4; TRBD1 aligns across 10 bases. CDR3 in amino acids: CASSQDWGTGDAAIQYF. For the CDR3, the DNA is TGTGCCAGCAGCCAAGATTGGGGGACAGGGGACGCCGCCATTCAGTACTTC.